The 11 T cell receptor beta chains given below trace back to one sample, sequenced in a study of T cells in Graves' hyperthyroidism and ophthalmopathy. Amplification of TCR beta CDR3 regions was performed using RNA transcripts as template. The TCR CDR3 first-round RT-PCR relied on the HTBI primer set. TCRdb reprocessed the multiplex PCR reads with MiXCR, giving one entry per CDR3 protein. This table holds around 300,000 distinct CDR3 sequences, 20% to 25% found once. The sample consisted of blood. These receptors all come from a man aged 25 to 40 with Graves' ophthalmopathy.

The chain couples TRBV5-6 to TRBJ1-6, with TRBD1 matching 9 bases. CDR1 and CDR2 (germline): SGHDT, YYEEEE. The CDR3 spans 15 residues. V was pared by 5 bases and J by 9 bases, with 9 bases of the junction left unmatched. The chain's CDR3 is CASRDRGSGGSPLHF. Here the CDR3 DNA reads TGTGCCAGCAGAGACAGGGGGTCAGGTGGTTCACCCCTCCACTTT.

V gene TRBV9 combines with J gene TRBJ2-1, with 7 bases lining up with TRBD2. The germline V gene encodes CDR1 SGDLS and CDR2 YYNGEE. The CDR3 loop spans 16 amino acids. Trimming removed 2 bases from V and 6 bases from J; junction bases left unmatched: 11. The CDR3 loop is CASSVSGGRIINEQFF. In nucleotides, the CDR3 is TGTGCCAGCAGCGTTTCGGGAGGCCGGATAATCAATGAGCAGTTCTTC.

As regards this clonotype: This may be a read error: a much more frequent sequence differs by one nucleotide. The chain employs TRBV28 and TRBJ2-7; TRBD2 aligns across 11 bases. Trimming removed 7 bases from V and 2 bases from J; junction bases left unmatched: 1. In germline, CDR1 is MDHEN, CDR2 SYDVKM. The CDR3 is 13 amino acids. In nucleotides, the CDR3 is TGTGCCAGCAATAGCGGGAGGGCCTACGAGCAGTACTTC. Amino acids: CASNSGRAYEQYF.

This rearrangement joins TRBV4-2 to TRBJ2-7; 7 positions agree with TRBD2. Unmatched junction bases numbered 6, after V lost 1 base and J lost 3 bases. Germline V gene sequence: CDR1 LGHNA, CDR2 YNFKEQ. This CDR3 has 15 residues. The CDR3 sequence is CASSQGAGVGYEQYF. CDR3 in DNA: TGTGCCAGCAGCCAAGGGGCGGGAGTGGGCTACGAGCAGTACTTC.

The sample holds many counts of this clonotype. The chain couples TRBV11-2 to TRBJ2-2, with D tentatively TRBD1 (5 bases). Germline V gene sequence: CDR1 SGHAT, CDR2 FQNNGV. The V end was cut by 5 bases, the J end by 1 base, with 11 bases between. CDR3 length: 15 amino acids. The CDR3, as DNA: TGTGCCAGCAGCGGGGCATGGGGGAACACCGGGGAGCTGTTTTTT. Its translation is CASSGAWGNTGELFF.

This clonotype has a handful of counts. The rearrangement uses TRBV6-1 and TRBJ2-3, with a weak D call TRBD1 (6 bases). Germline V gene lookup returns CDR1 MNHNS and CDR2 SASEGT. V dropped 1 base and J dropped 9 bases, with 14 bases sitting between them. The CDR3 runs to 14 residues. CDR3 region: CASSEERTATTQYF. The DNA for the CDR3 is TGTGCCAGCAGTGAAGAAAGGACAGCCACGACGCAGTATTTT.

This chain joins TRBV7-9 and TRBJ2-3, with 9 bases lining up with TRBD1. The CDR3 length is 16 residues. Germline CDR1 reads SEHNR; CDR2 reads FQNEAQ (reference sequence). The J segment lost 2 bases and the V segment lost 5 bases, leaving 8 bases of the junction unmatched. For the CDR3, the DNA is TGTGCCAGCAGCAAGAACCGGGACAGGGACACAGATACGCAGTATTTT. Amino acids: CASSKNRDRDTDTQYF.

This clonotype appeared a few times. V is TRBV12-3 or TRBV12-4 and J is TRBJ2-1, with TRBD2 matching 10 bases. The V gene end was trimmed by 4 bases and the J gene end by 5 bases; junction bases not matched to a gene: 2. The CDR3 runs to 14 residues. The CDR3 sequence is CASSSSGGNNEQFF. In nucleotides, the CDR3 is TGTGCCAGCAGTTCTAGCGGGGGAAACAATGAGCAGTTCTTC.

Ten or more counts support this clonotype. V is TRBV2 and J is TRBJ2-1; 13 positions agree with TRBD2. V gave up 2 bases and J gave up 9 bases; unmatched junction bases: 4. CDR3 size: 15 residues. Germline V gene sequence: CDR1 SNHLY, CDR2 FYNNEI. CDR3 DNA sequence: TGTGCCAGCAGTGAAAAACTAGCGGGAGGGCTTGAGCAGTTCTTC. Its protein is CASSEKLAGGLEQFF.

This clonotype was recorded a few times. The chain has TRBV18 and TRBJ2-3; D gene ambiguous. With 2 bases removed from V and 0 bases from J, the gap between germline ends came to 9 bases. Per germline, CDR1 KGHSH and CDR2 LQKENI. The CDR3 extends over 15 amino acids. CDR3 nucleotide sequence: TGTGCCAGCTCACCAAGGCAACAGAGCACAGATACGCAGTATTTT. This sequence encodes CASSPRQQSTDTQYF.

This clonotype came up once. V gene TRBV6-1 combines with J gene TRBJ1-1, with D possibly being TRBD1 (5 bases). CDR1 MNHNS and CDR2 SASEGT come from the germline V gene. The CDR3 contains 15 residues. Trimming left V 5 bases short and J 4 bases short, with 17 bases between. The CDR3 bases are TGTGCCAGCAGTCGGGGGAAGGCGGGGAGCACTGAAGCTTTCTTT. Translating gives CASSRGKAGSTEAFF.